A selection of T cell receptor beta chains follows, all from one sample in a study of blood T cells in healthy people across ages. TCRdb independently ran MiXCR on the 5' RACE reads; one entry per CDR3 protein. The sample records roughly 1,800,000 distinct CDR3 sequences, just under 50% being singletons. Sequenced: blood. These receptors were obtained from a woman in her forties in good health. CDR3s include the opening cysteine and the closing phenylalanine or tryptophan. Each record gives: J gene, V gene, clone size, D gene, CDR3 protein, CDR3 DNA. D genes are given only for firm matches. Not every row has a clone size; where given, it reads once, few, many or a size class.

J gene: TRBJ2-1; V gene: TRBV14; clone size: -; D gene: TRBD2; CDR3 protein: CASSQGQGLNNEQFF; CDR3 DNA: TGTGCCAGCAGCCAAGGGCAGGGACTAAACAATGAGCAGTTCTTC
J gene: TRBJ2-1; V gene: TRBV15; clone size: -; D gene: TRBD2; CDR3 protein: CATSRSIGGNINNEQFF; CDR3 DNA: TGTGCCACCAGCAGAAGTATCGGGGGGAACATTAACAATGAGCAGTTCTTC
J gene: TRBJ2-4; V gene: TRBV4-2; clone size: few; D gene: TRBD2; CDR3 protein: CASSHDISGTRGDIQYF; CDR3 DNA: TGTGCCAGCAGCCACGATATTTCCGGGACTAGAGGTGACATTCAGTACTTC
J gene: TRBJ1-2; V gene: TRBV19; clone size: -; D gene: -; CDR3 protein: CASTDFDQGNYGYTF; CDR3 DNA: TGTGCCAGTACTGACTTCGACCAGGGAAACTATGGCTACACCTTC
J gene: TRBJ2-3; V gene: TRBV24-1; clone size: -; D gene: TRBD2; CDR3 protein: CATSLKASGGQDTQYF; CDR3 DNA: TGTGCCACCAGTTTAAAGGCTAGCGGGGGCCAGGATACGCAGTATTTT
J gene: TRBJ2-3; V gene: TRBV29-1; clone size: -; D gene: -; CDR3 protein: CSVERDTQYF; CDR3 DNA: TGCAGCGTTGAACGAGATACGCAGTATTTT
J gene: TRBJ2-5; V gene: TRBV18; clone size: -; D gene: -; CDR3 protein: CASSPKTFLGTQYF; CDR3 DNA: TGTGCCAGCTCACCTAAGACTTTTCTCGGGACCCAGTACTTC
J gene: TRBJ2-5; V gene: TRBV9; clone size: -; D gene: -; CDR3 protein: CASSVRSLPQETQYF; CDR3 DNA: TGTGCCAGCAGCGTAAGGTCACTACCCCAAGAGACCCAGTACTTC
J gene: TRBJ1-4; V gene: TRBV5-5; clone size: -; D gene: -; CDR3 protein: CASSFGSWEREKLFF; CDR3 DNA: TGTGCCAGCAGCTTTGGGTCGTGGGAGCGTGAAAAACTGTTTTTT
J gene: TRBJ1-1; V gene: TRBV28; clone size: -; D gene: -; CDR3 protein: CASSTSPNTEAFF; CDR3 DNA: TGTGCCAGCAGTACATCACCTAACACTGAAGCTTTCTTT
J gene: TRBJ2-5; V gene: TRBV4-1; clone size: -; D gene: -; CDR3 protein: CASSQVDWGTGNGGTQYF; CDR3 DNA: TGCGCCAGCAGCCAAGTGGACTGGGGCACAGGCAATGGGGGTACCCAGTACTTC
J gene: TRBJ2-7; V gene: TRBV14; clone size: few; D gene: -; CDR3 protein: CASSKGRERTYEQYF; CDR3 DNA: TGTGCCAGCAGCAAAGGGAGAGAAAGAACCTACGAGCAGTACTTC
J gene: TRBJ1-1; V gene: TRBV5-1; clone size: -; D gene: -; CDR3 protein: CASSLVESTEAFF; CDR3 DNA: TGCGCCAGCAGCTTGGTAGAATCCACTGAAGCTTTCTTT
J gene: TRBJ2-7; V gene: TRBV7-7; clone size: -; D gene: TRBD2; CDR3 protein: CASSTVAGDEQYF; CDR3 DNA: TGTGCTAGCAGCACAGTGGCGGGGGACGAGCAGTACTTC
J gene: TRBJ1-5; V gene: TRBV2; clone size: -; D gene: -; CDR3 protein: CASSVQGGSQPQHF; CDR3 DNA: TGTGCCAGCAGCGTACAGGGTGGCAGCCAGCCCCAGCATTTT
J gene: TRBJ2-1; V gene: TRBV6-5; clone size: once; D gene: -; CDR3 protein: CASRTHGALYNEQFF; CDR3 DNA: TGTGCCAGCAGGACCCACGGGGCCCTCTACAATGAGCAGTTCTTC
J gene: TRBJ2-3; V gene: TRBV7-2; clone size: -; D gene: -; CDR3 protein: CASSPPRLRDLKGDTQYF; CDR3 DNA: TGTGCCAGCAGCCCTCCTCGGCTACGGGACCTAAAAGGTGATACGCAGTATTTT
J gene: TRBJ2-3; V gene: TRBV12-3/TRBV12-4; clone size: -; D gene: TRBD2; CDR3 protein: CASIFGLGLAGGRADTQYF; CDR3 DNA: TGTGCCAGCATTTTTGGTTTGGGACTAGCGGGGGGGCGGGCAGATACGCAGTATTTT
J gene: TRBJ2-1; V gene: TRBV4-1; clone size: -; D gene: -; CDR3 protein: CASSHELPALSYNEQFF; CDR3 DNA: TGCGCCAGCAGCCATGAGCTCCCGGCCTTGTCCTACAATGAGCAGTTCTTC
J gene: TRBJ1-5; V gene: TRBV7-2; clone size: few; D gene: -; CDR3 protein: CASSLGGGRDNQPQHF; CDR3 DNA: TGTGCCAGCAGCTTAGGGGGAGGTCGGGACAATCAGCCCCAGCATTTT
J gene: TRBJ2-3; V gene: TRBV29-1; clone size: few; D gene: TRBD2; CDR3 protein: CSAALAGLGGTQYF; CDR3 DNA: TGCAGCGCCGCACTAGCGGGGCTAGGTGGTACGCAGTATTTT
J gene: TRBJ1-1; V gene: TRBV27; clone size: few; D gene: -; CDR3 protein: CASKGYTEAFF; CDR3 DNA: TGTGCCAGCAAGGGATACACTGAAGCTTTCTTT
J gene: TRBJ2-6; V gene: TRBV4-3; clone size: -; D gene: TRBD1; CDR3 protein: CASSQTGVGTGFSGANVLTF; CDR3 DNA: TGCGCCAGCAGCCAAACCGGGGTCGGGACAGGCTTCTCTGGGGCCAACGTCCTGACTTTC
J gene: TRBJ1-6; V gene: TRBV7-9; clone size: few; D gene: -; CDR3 protein: CASSLRRQTNSPLHF; CDR3 DNA: TGTGCCAGCAGCTTAAGGAGGCAGACAAATTCACCCCTCCACTTT
J gene: TRBJ2-1; V gene: TRBV7-9; clone size: few; D gene: -; CDR3 protein: CASSPTGPQYNEQFF; CDR3 DNA: TGTGCCAGCAGCCCGACGGGACCCCAATACAATGAGCAGTTCTTC
J gene: TRBJ2-1; V gene: TRBV6-2/TRBV6-3; clone size: -; D gene: TRBD2; CDR3 protein: CASGTSGGALGAVNEQFF; CDR3 DNA: TGTGCCAGCGGGACTAGCGGGGGGGCTCTAGGAGCAGTCAATGAGCAGTTCTTC
J gene: TRBJ2-5; V gene: TRBV7-6; clone size: -; D gene: -; CDR3 protein: CASTPSGETQYF; CDR3 DNA: TGTGCCAGCACCCCTTCCGGGGAGACCCAGTACTTC
J gene: TRBJ1-5; V gene: TRBV15; clone size: once; D gene: -; CDR3 protein: CATSRGKDQPQHF; CDR3 DNA: TGTGCCACCAGCAGAGGGAAGGATCAGCCCCAGCATTTT
J gene: TRBJ2-1; V gene: TRBV5-1; clone size: -; D gene: -; CDR3 protein: CASSGQGLEFYNEQFF; CDR3 DNA: TGCGCCAGCAGCGGCCAGGGACTGGAGTTTTACAATGAGCAGTTCTTC
J gene: TRBJ2-3; V gene: TRBV20-1; clone size: -; D gene: -; CDR3 protein: CSAPGQYGTDTQYF; CDR3 DNA: TGCAGTGCGCCCGGGCAGTACGGCACAGATACGCAGTATTTT
J gene: TRBJ2-7; V gene: TRBV25-1; clone size: -; D gene: -; CDR3 protein: CASIPQEMGEQYF; CDR3 DNA: TGTGCCAGCATTCCCCAGGAAATGGGCGAGCAGTACTTC
J gene: TRBJ2-3; V gene: TRBV27; clone size: once; D gene: -; CDR3 protein: CASRDSRPYSTDTQYF; CDR3 DNA: TGTGCCAGCAGGGATTCCCGACCGTACAGCACAGATACGCAGTATTTT
J gene: TRBJ2-4; V gene: TRBV27; clone size: few; D gene: -; CDR3 protein: CASSLTGQNIQYF; CDR3 DNA: TGTGCCAGCAGTTTGACAGGCCAAAACATTCAGTACTTC
J gene: TRBJ2-7; V gene: TRBV20-1; clone size: few; D gene: -; CDR3 protein: CSAPLRGYSYNEQYF; CDR3 DNA: TGCAGTGCCCCACTCCGGGGTTACTCCTACAATGAGCAGTACTTC